This section outlines one T cell receptor (beta chain) sequence together with its context. No antigen is known for it. Using genomic DNA as the template, TCR beta VDJ and CDR3 profiling was carried out. TCRdb re-called the reads with MiXCR, one entry per CDR3 protein. The sample includes a few hundred thousand distinct CDR3 sequences, around 30% of them seen just once. The record originates from a study of CD8+CD57+ T cells in acquired aplastic anemia. CDR1 is SGHAT, CDR2 FQDESV, per germline (reference sequence). V lost 6 bases and J lost 3, with 18 bases in between. The CDR3 contains 15 residues. Study results and caveats: Overlap between patients and controls comprised some 31 CD8+ CDR3 sequences.

Those patients picked for sequencing had displayed CD8+CD57+ cell expansion on flow cytometry. Material: sorted CD4+, CD8+, or CD8+CD57+ T cells (not recorded which) from PBMCs. The chain recombines TRBV11-1 with TRBJ2-7, with D possibly TRBD1 on 6 matching bases. This clonotype was obtained from a human donor with aplastic anemia. CDR3 sequence: CASSPPLTGYYEQYF. Here the CDR3 DNA reads TGTGCCAGCAGTCCTCCTTTGACAGGCTACTACGAGCAGTACTTC.